These 32 T cell receptor beta chains originate from one sample sequenced in a study of T cells after yellow fever vaccination (dated by TCRdb to about 2019). Library preparation was by 5' RACE. The sequencer was an Illumina HiSeq 2500. TCRdb passed the public sequencing reads through fastp at Q25 and MiXCR, retaining productive beta sequences. When rows share a CDR3 protein, they turn into one entry using the most common DNA and genes. In this sample the table shows over 65,000 distinct CDR3 sequences, about 14% of which occur a single time. Just under 25% of the sample is taken by the ten largest. The treatment or condition label on this specimen signifies: live attenuated yellow fever vaccine strain. Sequences were derived from CD8+ T cells not binding an NS4B(214-222) dextramer, sorted from PBMCs, sampled less than 25 days after the first yellow fever vaccination. Interpreted using the paper, the cell subset or site label stands for: NS4B epitope dextramer-negative CD8 T cells. The origin of the receptors is a man between 18 and 29 years old who received the YFV17D yellow fever vaccine.

In DNA, the CDR3 is TGCGCCAGCAGCCAGCCCCTGAGCCTTCCCCAGCATTTT. This encodes CASSQPLSLPQHF. The chain joins TRBV4-1 to TRBJ1-5, with D hard to call. This CDR3 has 13 amino acids. The V gene lost 3 bases and the J gene lost 10 bases, with 13 bases spanning the gap. Germline CDR1 MGHRA, CDR2 YSYEKL.

This clonotype occurred many times. The chain has TRBV4-1 and TRBJ2-1, with a weak D call TRBD2 (5 bases). V shed 4 bases and J shed 4 bases, with 11 bases lying between them. Germline CDR1 is MGHRA and CDR2 is YSYEKL. The CDR3 spans 14 residues. CDR3 sequence: CASSRAGEYNEQFF. The CDR3 DNA sequence: TGCGCCAGCAGCCGTGCCGGGGAGTACAATGAGCAGTTCTTC.

This clonotype was seen only a few times. The V and J genes are TRBV5-1 and TRBJ2-6, with D maybe TRBD2 (5 bases). The CDR3 totals 14 residues. The germline V and J ends were trimmed by 5 bases and 4 bases, with 10 bases remaining between them. Germline V gives CDR1 SGHRS, CDR2 YFSETQ. The CDR3 DNA reads TGCGCCAGCAGGGACTTTTCGGGGGCCAACGTCCTGACTTTC. Amino acid sequence: CASRDFSGANVLTF.

This clonotype was picked up a small number of times. The CDR3 here is CASSISSTDTQYF. For the CDR3, the DNA is TGTGCCAGCAGCATATCTAGCACAGATACGCAGTATTTT. The chain recombines TRBV6-1 with TRBJ2-3; D unresolved. Looked up from germline, CDR1 is MNHNS and CDR2 is SASEGT. V was cut by 6 bases and J by 0 bases, with 7 bases left in between. The CDR3 has 13 residues.

This clonotype came up a few times. This rearrangement joins TRBV29-1 to TRBJ2-2, with D possibly being TRBD1 or TRBD2 (5 bases each). The CDR3 length is 13 residues. Trimming removed 4 bases at V and 3 bases at J, with 9 bases between. Germline values: CDR1 SQVTM, CDR2 ANQGSEA. The CDR3 reads CSVGDGYTGELFF. DNA of the CDR3: TGCAGCGTTGGGGACGGCTACACCGGGGAGCTGTTTTTT.

The rearrangement links TRBV4-1 to TRBJ1-1; D perhaps matches TRBD1 (5 bases). The CDR3 has 14 residues. Per the germline V gene, CDR1 is MGHRA and CDR2 is YSYEKL. V was clipped by 0 bases and J by 1 base, with 6 bases between them. The CDR3 nucleotides read TGCGCCAGCAGCCAAGATGACAGGAACACTGAAGCTTTCTTT. It yields the protein CASSQDDRNTEAFF.

This rearrangement joins TRBV6-2 or TRBV6-3 to TRBJ2-1, with D unclear. V lost 7 bases, J lost 10 bases, and 23 bases lay in between. CDR1 is MNHEY, CDR2 SVGEGT, per germline. This CDR3 is built from 15 residues. The CDR3 region is CASTLTAEYSYEQFF. The CDR3 nucleotides read TGTGCCAGCACCTTGACCGCAGAGTACTCATACGAGCAGTTCTTC.

This chain uses TRBV5-1 with TRBJ2-3; TRBD2 matches at 7 bases. V lost 1 base to trimming and J lost 1 base; unmatched junction nucleotides: 3. This CDR3 spans 15 amino acids. The germline CDR1 and CDR2 sequences are SGHRS and YFSETQ. Here the CDR3 reads CASSLRGVRTDTQYF. CDR3 DNA sequence: TGCGCCAGCAGCTTGCGGGGGGTACGCACAGATACGCAGTATTTT. Supplemented by reference TRBV5-1 and TRBJ2-3, the full variable domain reads KAGVTQTPRYLIKTRGQQVTLSCSPISGHRSVSWYQQTPGQGLQFLFEYFSETQRNKGNFPGRFSGRQFSNSRSEMNVSTLELGDSALYLCASSLRGVRTDTQYFGPGTRLTVL.

The chain links TRBV7-6 to TRBJ2-7, with D uncertain. Per germline, CDR1 SGHVS and CDR2 FNYEAQ. Trimming took 5 bases from V and 2 from J, leaving 13 bases between them. The CDR3 sequence is 14 residues long. CDR3 sequence reads: CASSPSGDTYEQYF. The CDR3 bases are TGTGCCAGCAGCCCTAGTGGAGATACCTACGAGCAGTACTTC.

There are a few counts of this clonotype. The chain carries TRBV5-1 and TRBJ2-3; 13 nucleotides line up with TRBD2. CDR1 is SGHRS and CDR2 is YFSETQ in the germline V gene. The CDR3 is 19 residues long. Trimming removed 3 bases from V and 1 base from J; junction bases left unmatched: 11. The CDR3 DNA sequence: TGCGCCAGCAGCTCCCCACTAAGACTAGCGGGGGGCCGCACAGATACGCAGTATTTT. Its translation is CASSSPLRLAGGRTDTQYF. Filled out from reference TRBV5-1 and TRBJ2-3, the complete variable domain reads KAGVTQTPRYLIKTRGQQVTLSCSPISGHRSVSWYQQTPGQGLQFLFEYFSETQRNKGNFPGRFSGRQFSNSRSEMNVSTLELGDSALYLCASSSPLRLAGGRTDTQYFGPGTRLTVL.

This clonotype was picked up a small number of times. The rearrangement uses TRBV11-2 and TRBJ1-1, with D unclear. The CDR3 is 12 amino acids. The V end lost 5 bases, the J end lost 7 bases, and 11 bases lay between the germline ends. Germline CDR1 is SGHAT and CDR2 is FQNNGV. The CDR3 DNA sequence: TGTGCCAGCAGCCGAGGCGGATATGAAGCTTTCTTT. It codes for CASSRGGYEAFF.

This clonotype was counted a few times. This rearrangement joins TRBV3-1 to TRBJ2-5, with TRBD2 matching over 8 bases. CDR1 is LGHDT and CDR2 is YNNKEL in the germline V gene (reference sequence). The CDR3 extends over 16 amino acids. The V segment lost 0 bases and the J segment 0 bases; nucleotides outside the gene matches: 3. CDR3 nucleotide sequence: TGTGCCAGCAGCCAAGAAACGCGGGGGGACCAAGAGACCCAGTACTTC. Its protein product is CASSQETRGDQETQYF.

This clonotype has only a few counts. This chain links TRBV7-2 with TRBJ2-1; TRBD1 is a possible D gene (6 bases). The CDR3 covers 13 residues. Germline-derived CDR1 and CDR2 are SGHTA and FQGNSA. The germline V and J ends were trimmed by 8 bases and 4 bases, with 12 bases remaining between them. CDR3 DNA: TGTGCCAGCTTACAGGGATCGTACAATGAGCAGTTCTTC. As protein: CASLQGSYNEQFF. The variable domain in full, with the rest retrieved from reference TRBV7-2 and TRBJ2-1, is GAGVSQSPSNKVTEKGKDVELRCDPISGHTALYWYRQSLGQGLEFLIYFQGNSAPDKSGLPSDRFSAERTGGSVSTLTIQRTQQEDSAVYLCASLQGSYNEQFFGPGTRLTVL.

The chain carries TRBV7-8 and TRBJ2-1; 10 positions agree with TRBD2. The CDR3 sequence is 15 residues long. Germline V lookup: CDR1 SGHVS, CDR2 FQNEAQ. Trimming cost V 7 bases and J 8 bases; bases outside gene matches: 11. CDR3 protein: CASNGPGLATDEQFF. The CDR3 nucleotides read TGTGCCAGCAACGGCCCGGGACTAGCGACCGATGAGCAGTTCTTC.

This clonotype appeared many times. V is TRBV4-1 and J is TRBJ2-7, with D tentatively TRBD1 (5 bases). This CDR3 has 15 residues. The germline V gene has CDR1 MGHRA and CDR2 YSYEKL. V lost 2 bases to trimming and J lost 0 bases, with 11 bases between them. CDR3 bases: TGCGCCAGCAGCCAAAAATCAGGGAACTCCTACGAGCAGTACTTC. Its translation: CASSQKSGNSYEQYF.

This rearrangement joins TRBV29-1 to TRBJ2-1, with D perhaps TRBD2 (6 bases). V was clipped by 7 bases and J by 9 bases, with 16 bases between them. CDR1 and CDR2 from the germline V gene are SQVTM and ANQGSEA. The CDR3 loop spans 12 amino acids. The CDR3 nucleotides are TGCAGCGCTCAGGGACTGCCTCCTGAGCAGTTCTTC. Amino acids: CSAQGLPPEQFF.

The CDR3 DNA reads as TGCAGCGTTGAAGAGGTAGGGTCCACTGAAGCTTTCTTT. Protein product: CSVEEVGSTEAFF. V gene TRBV29-1 combines with J gene TRBJ1-1; D gene ambiguous. The CDR3 has 13 residues. Germline values: CDR1 SQVTM, CDR2 ANQGSEA. V gave up 0 bases and J gave up 4 bases, with 9 bases separating them. Based on the CDR3 plus reference TRBV29-1 and TRBJ1-1, the full variable domain is SAVISQKPSRDICQRGTSLTIQCQVDSQVTMMFWYRQQPGQSLTLIATANQGSEATYESGFVIDKFPISRPNLTFSTLTVSNMSPEDSSIYLCSVEEVGSTEAFFGQGTRLTVV.

This clonotype was recorded a few times. The chain carries TRBV10-3 and TRBJ1-5; D remains ambiguous. Germline CDR1 is ENHRY and CDR2 is SYGVKD. The CDR3 sequence is 14 residues long. Trimming stripped 4 bases from V and 3 bases from J, with 10 bases between. The CDR3 DNA sequence: TGTGCCATCAGTGGAGGAGAGAACAATCAGCCCCAGCATTTT. It encodes CAISGGENNQPQHF.

This clonotype has at least ten counts. This rearrangement joins TRBV29-1 to TRBJ2-3; D is uncertain. CDR1 and CDR2 (germline): SQVTM, ANQGSEA. V was shortened by 3 bases and J by 4 bases, with 2 bases between the two germline ends. This CDR3 region has 10 residues. The CDR3 DNA is TGCAGCGTTGAGGCAGATACGCAGTATTTT. Its translation: CSVEADTQYF.

The V gene is TRBV30, the J gene TRBJ1-5; D unresolved. V lost 2 bases, J lost 6 bases, and 11 bases lay in between. The germline V gene encodes CDR1 GTSNPN and CDR2 SVGIG (reference sequence). The CDR3 loop spans 13 amino acids. CDR3 amino acids: CAWSSSVGQPQHF. In DNA, the CDR3 is TGTGCCTGGAGTAGTTCGGTGGGTCAGCCCCAGCATTTT.

The chain couples TRBV6-1 to TRBJ2-1, with unresolved D. V lost 6 bases, J lost 0 bases, and 6 bases lay in between. This CDR3 is 13 amino acids long. Germline-derived CDR1 and CDR2 are MNHNS and SASEGT. CDR3 sequence: CASRLTSYNEQFF. The CDR3 nucleotides read TGTGCCAGCAGACTGACCTCCTACAATGAGCAGTTCTTC.

This clonotype has only a few counts. This sequence joins TRBV12-3 or TRBV12-4 and TRBJ2-1, with D maybe TRBD1 (6 bases). This CDR3 comprises 14 residues. Trimming left V 1 base short and J 16 bases short, with 20 bases between. In DNA, the CDR3 is TGTGCCAGCAGTTTAGATTTATTTAGGACAGTACCTTTCTTC. Its protein is CASSLDLFRTVPFF.

The table lists this clonotype with a few counts. J is TRBJ2-2 and V is TRBV4-3, with 7 positions matching TRBD1. Per the germline V gene, CDR1 is LGHNA and CDR2 is YSLEER. This CDR3 is 14 amino acids long. After removal of 1 base from V and 6 bases from J, the junction contained 2 bases not matched to a gene. The CDR3 reads CASSQVTGAGELFF. The CDR3 DNA reads TGCGCCAGCAGCCAAGTAACAGGGGCCGGGGAGCTGTTTTTT.

This CDR3 is CASSVASPGSSGNTIYF. As DNA, the CDR3 is TGTGCCAGCAGCGTAGCGAGTCCGGGTTCCTCTGGAAACACCATATATTTT. The chain combines TRBV9 with TRBJ1-3; no reliable D call. V was trimmed by 0 bases and J by 0 bases, leaving 13 bases between them. CDR1 and CDR2 (germline): SGDLS, YYNGEE. This CDR3 is built from 17 residues.

This clonotype occurred a few times. Being one base from a much bigger clone, this may be a read error. The chain links TRBV6-5 to TRBJ2-7; 7 bases are shared with TRBD1. The J segment lost 2 bases and the V segment lost 2 bases, leaving 3 bases of the junction unmatched. From germline, CDR1 is MNHEY and CDR2 SVGAGI. The CDR3 is 14 amino acids. The CDR3 spells CASSYRDRPYEQYF. DNA for the CDR3: TGTGCCAGCAGTTACCGGGACAGACCCTACGAGCAGTACTTC.

This clonotype was seen only a few times. The chain employs TRBV5-1 and TRBJ1-1; D unclear. The germline gives CDR1 SGHRS, CDR2 YFSETQ. Between the trimmed V and J ends, which lost 0 bases and 0 bases, there was a span of 6 bases. This CDR3 has 14 residues. The CDR3: CASSLGHMNTEAFF. In DNA, the CDR3 is TGCGCCAGCAGCTTGGGACACATGAACACTGAAGCTTTCTTT.

The chain employs TRBV4-3 and TRBJ1-1; maybe TRBD1 (6 bases). With 4 bases removed from V and 3 bases from J, the gap between germline ends came to 15 bases. CDR1 is LGHNA and CDR2 is YSLEER in the germline V gene. CDR3 length equals 15 residues. As DNA, the CDR3 is TGCGCCAGCAGCCGCAATAACAGGGTGGACACTGAAGCTTTCTTT. It encodes CASSRNNRVDTEAFF.

This clonotype was counted between two and nine times. The CDR3 bases are TGTGCCAGCATGTTAGGACCTGCTGAAGGGGAGCTGTTTTTT. Its translation is CASMLGPAEGELFF. The rearrangement uses TRBV6-1 and TRBJ2-2, with unresolved D. Trimming cost V 7 bases and J 8 bases, with 17 bases left between them. The germline CDR1 and CDR2 sequences are MNHNS and SASEGT. There are 14 residues in the CDR3.

This clonotype turned up a few times. The CDR3 DNA sequence: TGTGCCAGCAGTCTCTGGGAGGGGACTGAAGCTTTCTTT. This sequence encodes CASSLWEGTEAFF. This chain connects TRBV12-3 or TRBV12-4 to TRBJ1-1; a possible D gene is TRBD1 (5 bases). CDR3 size: 13 residues. Trimming took 5 bases from V and 5 from J, leaving 12 bases between them.

V is TRBV11-2 and J is TRBJ2-2, with D unresolved. Germline CDR1 and CDR2: SGHAT and FQNNGV. V gave up 2 bases and J gave up 6 bases, with 4 bases separating them. This CDR3 has 12 residues. Here the CDR3 DNA reads TGTGCCAGCAGCTTAATGTCCGGGGAGCTGTTTTTT. Protein sequence: CASSLMSGELFF.

This sequence joins TRBV6-2 or TRBV6-3 and TRBJ2-1; perhaps D is TRBD1 or TRBD2 (5 bases each). Trimming left V 4 bases short and J 4 bases short, with 20 bases between. The CDR3 is 17 residues long. CDR1 and CDR2 (germline): MNHEY, SVGEGT. This chain's CDR3 is CASSSRGVSGLYNEQFF. The CDR3, as DNA: TGTGCCAGCAGTTCCCGGGGCGTTTCGGGGTTGTACAATGAGCAGTTCTTC.

The sample holds a few counts of this clonotype. This rearrangement joins TRBV5-6 to TRBJ2-1; 9 positions match TRBD1. The CDR3 has 16 amino acids. Germline V gene data show CDR1 as SGHDT and CDR2 as YYEEEE. V gave up 0 bases and J gave up 8 bases; unmatched junction bases: 9. The CDR3 is CASSLVIGTGFDEQFF. DNA of the CDR3: TGTGCCAGCAGCTTGGTTATCGGGACAGGGTTCGATGAGCAGTTCTTC.